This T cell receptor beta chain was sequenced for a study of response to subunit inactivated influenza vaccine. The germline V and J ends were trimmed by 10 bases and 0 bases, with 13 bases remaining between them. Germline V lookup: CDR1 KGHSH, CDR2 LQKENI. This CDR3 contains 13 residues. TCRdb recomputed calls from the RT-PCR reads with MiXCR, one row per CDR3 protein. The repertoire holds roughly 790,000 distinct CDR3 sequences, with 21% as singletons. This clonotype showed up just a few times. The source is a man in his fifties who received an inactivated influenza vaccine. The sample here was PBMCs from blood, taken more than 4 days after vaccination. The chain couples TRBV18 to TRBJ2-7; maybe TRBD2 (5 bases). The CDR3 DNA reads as TGTGCCACCACACAAGGGAGCTCCTACGAGCAGTACTTC. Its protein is CATTQGSSYEQYF.